This T cell receptor (beta chain) was recorded in a study of blood T cell repertoires in COVID-19. As originally analysed: Amplification of reference gene primers provided the estimated nucleated cell counts. Method: immunoSEQ multiplex PCR; TCRdb's copy keeps in-frame clones and lacks some. Clone size and V and J calls were adopted from that table, with D and trimming inferred from the DNA. The sample has about 68,000 clones; 60% to 85% are singletons. J gave up 11 bases and V 1 base, and 9 bases lay outside the gene matches. CDR1 and CDR2 from the germline V gene are SGDLS and YYNGEE. This CDR3 contains 15 residues.

The specimen sequenced was peripheral blood. This chain connects TRBV9 to TRBJ1-6; TRBD1 aligns across 7 bases. This TCR came from a human donor in a cohort sampled during active COVID-19. In nucleotides, the CDR3 is TGTGCCAGCAGCGTAAGCGACAGGGCCCAAACACCCCTCCACTTT. Encoded protein: CASSVSDRAQTPLHF.